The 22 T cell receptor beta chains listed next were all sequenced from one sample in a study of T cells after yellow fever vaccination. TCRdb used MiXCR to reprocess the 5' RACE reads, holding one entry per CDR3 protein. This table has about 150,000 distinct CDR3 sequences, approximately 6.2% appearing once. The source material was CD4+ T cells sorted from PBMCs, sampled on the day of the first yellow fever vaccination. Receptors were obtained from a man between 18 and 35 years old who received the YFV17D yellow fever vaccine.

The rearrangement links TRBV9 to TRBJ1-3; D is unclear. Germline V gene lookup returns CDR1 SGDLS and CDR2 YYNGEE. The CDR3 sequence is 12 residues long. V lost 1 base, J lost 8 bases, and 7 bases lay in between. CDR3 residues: CASSVMEDTIYF. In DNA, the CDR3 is TGTGCCAGCAGCGTAATGGAGGACACCATATATTTT. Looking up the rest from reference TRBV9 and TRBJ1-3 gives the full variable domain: DSGVTQTPKHLITATGQRVTLRCSPRSGDLSVYWYQQSLDQGLQFLIQYYNGEERAKGNILERFSAQQFPDLHSELNLSSLELGDSALYFCASSVMEDTIYFGEGSWLTVV.

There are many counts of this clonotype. The CDR3 nucleotides are TGTGCCAGTAGTACAGGATCCTACGAGCAGTACTTC. This sequence encodes CASSTGSYEQYF. The gene calls are TRBV19 and TRBJ2-7; D gene uncertain. Germline V gives CDR1 LNHDA, CDR2 SQIVND (reference sequence). Trimming removed 4 bases at V and 1 base at J, with 5 bases between. The CDR3 loop spans 12 amino acids.

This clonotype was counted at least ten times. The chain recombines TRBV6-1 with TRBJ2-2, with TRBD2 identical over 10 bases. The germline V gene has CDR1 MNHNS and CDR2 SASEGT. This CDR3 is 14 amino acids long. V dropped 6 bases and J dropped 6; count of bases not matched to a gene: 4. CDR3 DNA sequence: TGTGCCAGCAGATCCAGCGGGGGGGCCGGGGAGCTGTTTTTT. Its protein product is CASRSSGGAGELFF.

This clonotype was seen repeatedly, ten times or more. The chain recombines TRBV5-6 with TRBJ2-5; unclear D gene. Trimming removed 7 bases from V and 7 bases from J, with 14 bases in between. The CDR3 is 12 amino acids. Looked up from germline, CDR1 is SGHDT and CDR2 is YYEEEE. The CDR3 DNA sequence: TGTGCCAGCGGAAGAACTTCGGGGACCCAGTACTTC. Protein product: CASGRTSGTQYF.

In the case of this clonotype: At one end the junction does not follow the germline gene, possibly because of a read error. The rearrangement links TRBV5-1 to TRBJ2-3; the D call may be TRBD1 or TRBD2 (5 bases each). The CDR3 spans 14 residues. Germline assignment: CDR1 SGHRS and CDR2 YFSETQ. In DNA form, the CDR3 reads TGCGCCAGCAGCTTGGGTCGGGGCACAGATACGCACTATTTT. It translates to CASSLGRGTDTHYF.

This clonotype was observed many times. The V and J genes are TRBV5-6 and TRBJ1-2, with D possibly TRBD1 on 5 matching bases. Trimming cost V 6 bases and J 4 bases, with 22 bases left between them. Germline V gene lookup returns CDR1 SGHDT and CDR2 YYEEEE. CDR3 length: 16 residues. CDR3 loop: CASTQGQSTAFYGYTF. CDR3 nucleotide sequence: TGTGCCAGCACTCAAGGGCAGTCGACAGCTTTCTATGGCTACACCTTC.

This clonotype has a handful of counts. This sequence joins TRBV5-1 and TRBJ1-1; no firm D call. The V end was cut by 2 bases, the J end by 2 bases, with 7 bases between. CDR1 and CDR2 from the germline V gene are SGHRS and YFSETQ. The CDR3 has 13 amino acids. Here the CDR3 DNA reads TGCGCCAGCAGCTTTACAGCCAACACTGAAGCTTTCTTT. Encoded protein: CASSFTANTEAFF.

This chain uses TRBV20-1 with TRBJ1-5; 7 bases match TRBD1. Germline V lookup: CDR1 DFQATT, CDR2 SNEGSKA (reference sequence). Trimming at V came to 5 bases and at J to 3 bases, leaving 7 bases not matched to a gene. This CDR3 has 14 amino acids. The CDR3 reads CSALPGQLNQPQHF. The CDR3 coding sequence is TGCAGTGCTCTCCCGGGACAGCTCAATCAGCCCCAGCATTTT.

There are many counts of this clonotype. CDR3 bases: TGCGCCAGCAAATCTAGCGGGGGGAGCACAGATACGCAGTATTTT. This translates into CASKSSGGSTDTQYF. This sequence joins TRBV5-1 and TRBJ2-3; TRBD2 agrees at 11 bases. The germline CDR1 and CDR2 sequences are SGHRS and YFSETQ. CDR3 size: 15 residues. V was clipped by 6 bases and J by 0 bases; unmatched bases: 3.

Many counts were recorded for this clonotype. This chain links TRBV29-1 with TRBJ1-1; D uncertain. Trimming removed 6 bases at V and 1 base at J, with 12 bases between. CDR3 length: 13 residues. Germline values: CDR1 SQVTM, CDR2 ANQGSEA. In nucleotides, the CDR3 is TGCAGCGTCGGTGCATTTTCGAACACTGAAGCTTTCTTT. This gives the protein CSVGAFSNTEAFF.

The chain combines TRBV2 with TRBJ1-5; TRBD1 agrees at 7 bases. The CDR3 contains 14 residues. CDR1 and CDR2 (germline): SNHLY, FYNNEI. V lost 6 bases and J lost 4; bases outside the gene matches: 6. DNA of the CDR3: TGTGCCAGCAGGGTCGGGACAGCTAATCAGCCCCAGCATTTT. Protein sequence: CASRVGTANQPQHF.

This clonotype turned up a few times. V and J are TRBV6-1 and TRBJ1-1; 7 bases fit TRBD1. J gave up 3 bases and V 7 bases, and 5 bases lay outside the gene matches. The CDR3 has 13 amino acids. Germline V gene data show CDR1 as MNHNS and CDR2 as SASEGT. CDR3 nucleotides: TGTGCCAGCACTAACAGGGGAGACACTGAAGCTTTCTTT. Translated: CASTNRGDTEAFF.

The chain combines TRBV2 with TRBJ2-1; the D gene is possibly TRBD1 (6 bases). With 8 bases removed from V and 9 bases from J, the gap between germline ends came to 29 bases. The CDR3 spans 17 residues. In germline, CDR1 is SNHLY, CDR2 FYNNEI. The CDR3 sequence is CASVVGRGIRTYSEQFF. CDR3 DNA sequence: TGTGCCAGCGTGGTCGGCAGGGGCATAAGGACATACTCTGAGCAGTTCTTC.

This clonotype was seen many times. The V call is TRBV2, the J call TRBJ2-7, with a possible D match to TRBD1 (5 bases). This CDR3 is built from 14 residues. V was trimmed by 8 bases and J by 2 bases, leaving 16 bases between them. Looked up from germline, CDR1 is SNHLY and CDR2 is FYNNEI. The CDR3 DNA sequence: TGTGCCAGCGGCGATGGACACTTGACCTACGAGCAGTACTTC. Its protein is CASGDGHLTYEQYF.

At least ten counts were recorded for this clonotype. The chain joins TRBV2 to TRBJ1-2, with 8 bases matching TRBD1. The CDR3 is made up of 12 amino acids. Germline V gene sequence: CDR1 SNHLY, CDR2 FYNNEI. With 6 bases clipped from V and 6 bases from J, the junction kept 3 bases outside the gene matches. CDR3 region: CASSEQGDGYTF. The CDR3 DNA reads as TGTGCCAGCAGCGAACAGGGGGATGGCTACACCTTC. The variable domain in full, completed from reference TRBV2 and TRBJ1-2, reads EPEVTQTPSHQVTQMGQEVILRCVPISNHLYFYWYRQILGQKVEFLVSFYNNEISEKSEIFDDQFSVERPDGSNFTLKIRSTKLEDSAMYFCASSEQGDGYTFGSGTRLTVV.

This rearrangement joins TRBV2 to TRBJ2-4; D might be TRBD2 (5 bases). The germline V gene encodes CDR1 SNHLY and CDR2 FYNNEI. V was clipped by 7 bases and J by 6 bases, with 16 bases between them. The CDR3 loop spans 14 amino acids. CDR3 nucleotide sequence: TGTGCCAGCACCGGACCCAGAGGGCTAAACATTCAGTACTTC. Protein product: CASTGPRGLNIQYF.

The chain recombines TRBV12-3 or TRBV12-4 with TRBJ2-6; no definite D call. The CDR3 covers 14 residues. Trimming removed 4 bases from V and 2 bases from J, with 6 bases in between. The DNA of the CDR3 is TGTGCCAGCAGTTATGGGGCTGGGGCCAACGTCCTGACTTTC. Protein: CASSYGAGANVLTF.

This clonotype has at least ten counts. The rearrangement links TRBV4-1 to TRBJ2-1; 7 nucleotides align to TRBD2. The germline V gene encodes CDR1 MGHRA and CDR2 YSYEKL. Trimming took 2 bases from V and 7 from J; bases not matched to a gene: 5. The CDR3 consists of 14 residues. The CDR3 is CASSQRAGTNEQFF. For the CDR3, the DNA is TGCGCCAGCAGCCAACGAGCGGGGACTAATGAGCAGTTCTTC.

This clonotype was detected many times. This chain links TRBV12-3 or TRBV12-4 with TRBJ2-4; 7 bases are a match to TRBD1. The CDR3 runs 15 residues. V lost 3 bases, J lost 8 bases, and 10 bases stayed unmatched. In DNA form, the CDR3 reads TGTGCCAGCAGTTTGAGGGGGCCCCTGGTGTACATTCAGTACTTC. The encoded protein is CASSLRGPLVYIQYF.

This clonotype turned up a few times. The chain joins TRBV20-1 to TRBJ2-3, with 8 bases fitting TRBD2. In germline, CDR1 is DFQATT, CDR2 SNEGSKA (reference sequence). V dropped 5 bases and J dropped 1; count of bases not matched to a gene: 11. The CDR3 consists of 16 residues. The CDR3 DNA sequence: TGCAGTGCTGGGGGAGTCAGCGGGGGCCGCACAGATACGCAGTATTTT. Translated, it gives CSAGGVSGGRTDTQYF.

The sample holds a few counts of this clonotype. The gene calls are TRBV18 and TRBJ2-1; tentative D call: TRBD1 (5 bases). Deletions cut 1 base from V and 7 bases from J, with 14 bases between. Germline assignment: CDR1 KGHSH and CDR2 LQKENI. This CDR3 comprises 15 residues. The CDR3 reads CASSPLTENANEQFF. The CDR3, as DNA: TGTGCCAGCTCACCACTGACAGAGAATGCGAATGAGCAGTTCTTC.

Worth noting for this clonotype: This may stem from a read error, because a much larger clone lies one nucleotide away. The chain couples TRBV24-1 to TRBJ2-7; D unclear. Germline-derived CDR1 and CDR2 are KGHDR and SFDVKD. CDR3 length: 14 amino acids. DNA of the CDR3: TGTACCACCAGTGATTCGGACCGACCCTACGAGCAGTACTTC. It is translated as CTTSDSDRPYEQYF.